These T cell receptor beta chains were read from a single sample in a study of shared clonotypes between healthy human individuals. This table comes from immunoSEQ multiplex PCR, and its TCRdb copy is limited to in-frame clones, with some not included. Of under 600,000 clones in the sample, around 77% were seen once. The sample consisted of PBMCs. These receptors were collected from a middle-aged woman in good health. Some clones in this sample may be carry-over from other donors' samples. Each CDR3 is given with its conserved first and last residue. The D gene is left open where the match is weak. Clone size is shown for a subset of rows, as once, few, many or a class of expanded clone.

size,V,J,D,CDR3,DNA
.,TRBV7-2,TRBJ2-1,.,CASSLVVGRDYNEQFF,TGTGCCAGCAGCTTAGTGGTGGGGAGAGACTACAATGAGCAGTTCTTC
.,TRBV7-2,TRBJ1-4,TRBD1,CASSSRPGTGVHEKLFF,TGTGCCAGCAGCTCTCGTCCCGGGACAGGGGTTCATGAAAAACTGTTTTTT
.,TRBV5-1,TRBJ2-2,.,CASSVGSNTGELFF,TGCGCCAGCAGCGTAGGGTCGAACACCGGGGAGCTGTTTTTT
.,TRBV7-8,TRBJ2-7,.,CASSLRSGPYEQYF,TGTGCCAGCAGCTTACGCTCGGGCCCCTACGAGCAGTACTTC
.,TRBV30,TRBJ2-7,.,CAWSKGVRSEQYF,TGTGCCTGGAGCAAAGGGGTTAGGTCCGAGCAGTACTTC
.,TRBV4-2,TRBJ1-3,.,CASSQDTARGWRNTIYF,TGTGCCAGCAGCCAAGATACGGCCAGGGGCTGGAGAAACACCATATATTTT
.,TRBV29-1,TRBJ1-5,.,CSVEQGSGPQHF,TGCAGCGTTGAACAGGGGTCAGGGCCCCAGCATTTT
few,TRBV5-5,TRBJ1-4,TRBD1,CASSPTGAGNEKLFF,TGTGCCAGCAGCCCAACAGGGGCTGGTAATGAAAAACTGTTTTTT
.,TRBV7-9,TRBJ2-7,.,CASRIGPGGQYF,TGTGCCAGCAGGATCGGACCTGGAGGGCAGTACTTC
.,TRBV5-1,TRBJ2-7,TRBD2,CASSLGYGLAGYEQYF,TGCGCCAGCAGCTTGGGGTATGGCCTAGCGGGTTACGAGCAGTACTTC
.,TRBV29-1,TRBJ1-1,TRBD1,CSGLRGPEAFF,TGCAGCGGCCTCAGGGGGCCTGAAGCTTTCTTT
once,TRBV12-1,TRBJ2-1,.,CASSASGGLAGGPWPYNEQFF,TGTGCCAGCAGCGCCTCGGGAGGCCTAGCGGGAGGGCCATGGCCCTACAATGAGCAGTTCTTC
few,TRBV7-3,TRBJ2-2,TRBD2,CASSPTSGGTGELFF,TGTGCCAGCAGCCCGACTAGCGGGGGCACCGGGGAGCTGTTTTTT
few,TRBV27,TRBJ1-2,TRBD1,CASSRQGEVGYTF,TGTGCCAGCAGTAGACAGGGGGAAGTGGGCTACACCTTC
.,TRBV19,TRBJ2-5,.,CATASGLSETQYF,TGTGCCACCGCTTCCGGACTTTCAGAGACCCAGTACTTC
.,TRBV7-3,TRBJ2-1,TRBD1,CASSFRQGGRGGSYNEQFF,TGTGCCAGCAGCTTCAGACAGGGGGGAAGAGGAGGCTCCTACAATGAGCAGTTCTTC
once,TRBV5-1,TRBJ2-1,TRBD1,CASSSTPGQGSEQFF,TGCGCCAGCAGCTCTACGCCGGGACAGGGAAGTGAGCAGTTCTTC
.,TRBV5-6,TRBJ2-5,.,CASSLYNQETQYF,TGTGCCAGCAGCTTGTACAACCAAGAGACCCAGTACTTC